The 20 T cell receptor beta chains below were found in one sample sequenced in a study of shared clonotypes between healthy human individuals. Naive CD8 cells lacked CD45RO, underwent positive selection for CCR7 and left out terminally differentiated effector memory CD45RA+ cells. Sequencing used immunoSEQ multiplex PCR; TCRdb keeps in-frame clones, though not all of them. The data show around 2.1 million clones, more than 85% seen once. Material: naive CD8+ T cells from PBMCs. The receptors come from a man aged 18 to 29 in good health. Some clones in this sample may be carry-over from other donors' samples.

V usage is TRBV7-9 and J usage is TRBJ2-1, with D unclear. V shed 2 bases and J shed 3 bases, with 17 bases lying between them. The CDR3 has 17 residues. Germline assignment: CDR1 SEHNR and CDR2 FQNEAQ (reference sequence). CDR3 residues: CASSLSFGPPGYNEQFF. DNA for the CDR3: TGTGCCAGCAGCTTAAGCTTTGGACCTCCGGGCTACAATGAGCAGTTCTTC.

This clone appeared a single time. The V and J genes are TRBV4-1 and TRBJ2-6; D call uncertain. Germline V gives CDR1 MGHRA, CDR2 YSYEKL. This CDR3 comprises 20 residues. The germline V and J ends were trimmed by 0 bases and 4 bases, with 22 bases remaining between them. CDR3 DNA sequence: TGCGCCAGCAGCCAAGATATACGAGACGGTCAAAGTCAGGGGGCCAACGTCCTGACTTTC. It encodes CASSQDIRDGQSQGANVLTF.

The chain recombines TRBV15 with TRBJ2-4; 9 nucleotides agree with TRBD1. The V gene's germline CDR1 is LNHNV and CDR2 YYDKDF (reference sequence). This CDR3 region has 18 residues. The junction had 13 bases not matched to a gene; V was cut back by 7 bases and J by 0 bases. The CDR3 coding sequence is TGTGCCACCACTCCCATGGGGCCGACAGGGGGAGCCAAAAACATTCAGTACTTC. Its translation is CATTPMGPTGGAKNIQYF.

The chain links TRBV7-8 to TRBJ2-1; 13 nucleotides agree with TRBD2. V was clipped by 5 bases and J by 8 bases; unmatched bases: 6. Germline CDR1 is SGHVS and CDR2 is FQNEAQ. The CDR3 extends over 15 amino acids. For the CDR3, the DNA is TGTGCCAGCAGCCCACTAGCGGGAGGGTCTGATGAGCAGTTCTTC. This sequence encodes CASSPLAGGSDEQFF.

The CDR3 region has the DNA TGTGCCAGCAGCGTAGGACTAGCGGGGCTCACAGATACGCAGTATTTT. Its translation is CASSVGLAGLTDTQYF. The chain combines TRBV9 with TRBJ2-3, with 11 bases fitting TRBD2. The CDR3 contains 16 residues. Germline assignment: CDR1 SGDLS and CDR2 YYNGEE. The V segment lost 0 bases and the J segment 2 bases; nucleotides outside the gene matches: 2.

This chain uses TRBV7-9 with TRBJ2-7; 12 nucleotides match TRBD2. The V and J ends lost 6 bases and 3 bases, in that order; junction bases with no gene match: 12. This CDR3 contains 17 residues. In germline, CDR1 is SEHNR, CDR2 FQNEAQ (reference sequence). The CDR3 sequence: CASSPRLAGGPFYEQYF. For the CDR3, the DNA is TGTGCCAGCAGTCCGCGCCTAGCGGGAGGGCCTTTCTACGAGCAGTACTTC.

The chain is built from TRBV9 and TRBJ2-3, with 11 nucleotides matching TRBD1. The CDR3 has 17 residues. After removal of 0 bases from V and 0 bases from J, the junction contained 3 bases not matched to a gene. Looked up from germline, CDR1 is SGDLS and CDR2 is YYNGEE. Here the CDR3 reads CASSVAWDRGSTDTQYF. Here the CDR3 DNA reads TGTGCCAGCAGCGTAGCTTGGGACAGGGGGAGCACAGATACGCAGTATTTT.

The genes are TRBV15 and TRBJ1-2, with TRBD1 identical over 8 bases. Germline lookup yields CDR1 LNHNV and CDR2 YYDKDF (reference sequence). V shed 5 bases, J shed 7 bases, and the junction held 12 bases outside the gene matches. The CDR3 is made up of 15 amino acids. The DNA of the CDR3 is TGTGCCACCAGCGATGGACAGGGCGGAGGGGCTGGCTACACCTTC. This translates into CATSDGQGGGAGYTF.

Turning to this clone: This CDR3 is also generated by other DNA sequences in the sample. The CDR3 bases are TGTGCCAGCAGCTTAGGACTAGCGGGAGGACGGAATGAGCAGTTCTTC. This translates into CASSLGLAGGRNEQFF. The V gene is TRBV7-9, the J gene TRBJ2-1; 13 bases agree with TRBD2. Per germline, CDR1 SEHNR and CDR2 FQNEAQ (reference sequence). CDR3 length: 16 amino acids. V was clipped by 1 base and J by 7 bases; unmatched bases: 4.

The chain recombines TRBV7-8 with TRBJ2-2, with D possibly TRBD1 on 5 matching bases. The V gene lost 2 bases and the J gene lost 7 bases, with 20 bases spanning the gap. CDR1 and CDR2 from the germline V gene are SGHVS and FQNEAQ. The CDR3 covers 17 residues. The CDR3 DNA follows: TGTGCCAGCAGCTTAAAATATCTCCGCGCTAGGGGCGGGGAGCTGTTTTTT. It specifies CASSLKYLRARGGELFF. Using reference TRBV7-8 and TRBJ2-2 for the parts outside the CDR3, the full variable domain is GAGVSQSPRYKVAKRGQDVALRCDPISGHVSLFWYQQALGQGPEFLTYFQNEAQLDKSGLPSDRFFAERPEGSVSTLKIQRTQQEDSAVYLCASSLKYLRARGGELFFGEGSRLTVL.

This chain joins TRBV10-3 and TRBJ1-5; D not resolved. The CDR3 consists of 16 residues. The V and J ends lost 2 bases and 0 bases respectively, with 11 bases between them. Germline assignment: CDR1 ENHRY and CDR2 SYGVKD. In DNA form, the CDR3 reads TGTGCCATCAGTGAGGCTGGGGAGTTTAGCAATCAGCCCCAGCATTTT. The encoded protein is CAISEAGEFSNQPQHF.

This rearrangement joins TRBV30 to TRBJ2-2; the D is unclear. CDR1 is GTSNPN and CDR2 is SVGIG in the germline V gene (reference sequence). The CDR3 length is 11 residues. The V end lost 7 bases, the J end lost 5 bases, and 8 bases lay between the germline ends. CDR3 amino acids: CASLHTGELFF. CDR3 DNA sequence: TGTGCCTCACTCCATACCGGGGAGCTGTTTTTT.

The chain has TRBV10-3 and TRBJ2-3, with no clear D. CDR3 size: 13 residues. The V and J ends lost 0 bases and 7 bases respectively, with 8 bases between them. Germline lookup yields CDR1 ENHRY and CDR2 SYGVKD. The CDR3 nucleotides read TGTGCCATCAGTGAGTCTTCTTGGTATACGCAGTATTTT. As protein: CAISESSWYTQYF.

The CDR3 loop is CASSAPVAGPDTQYF. DNA of the CDR3: TGTGCCAGCAGCGCTCCGGTAGCGGGACCAGATACGCAGTATTTT. The rearrangement uses TRBV11-2 and TRBJ2-3; TRBD2 aligns across 8 bases. J lost 4 bases, V lost 5 bases, and 8 bases had no gene match. The CDR3 has 15 residues. CDR1 SGHAT and CDR2 FQNNGV come from the germline V gene.

The genes are TRBV7-9 and TRBJ1-2; D remains unclear. The CDR3 contains 14 residues. The V gene's germline CDR1 is SEHNR and CDR2 FQNEAQ (reference sequence). Trimming took 3 bases from V and 2 from J, leaving 10 bases between them. The CDR3: CASSFTAENYGYTF. The CDR3, as DNA: TGTGCCAGCAGCTTTACGGCGGAAAACTATGGCTACACCTTC.

V usage is TRBV4-1 and J usage is TRBJ1-1, with 7 bases fitting TRBD1. J was trimmed by 3 bases and V by 2 bases; bases with no gene match: 6. In germline, CDR1 is MGHRA, CDR2 YSYEKL. This CDR3 comprises 15 residues. CDR3 in amino acids: CASSQSRQGYTEAFF. The CDR3 bases are TGCGCCAGCAGCCAATCCCGACAGGGTTACACTGAAGCTTTCTTT.

The chain combines TRBV7-6 with TRBJ2-3, with 10 bases that match TRBD2. The ends lost 5 bases at V and 4 bases at J; junction bases unmatched: 9. The CDR3 contains 16 residues. CDR1 SGHVS and CDR2 FNYEAQ come from the germline V gene. The DNA for the CDR3 is TGTGCCAGCAGCACTGGGACTAGCGAAAGGGCAGATACGCAGTATTTT. It is translated as CASSTGTSERADTQYF. The variable domain in full, completed from reference TRBV7-6 and TRBJ2-3, reads GAGVSQSPRYKVTKRGQDVALRCDPISGHVSLYWYRQALGQGPEFLTYFNYEAQQDKSGLPNDRFSAERPEGSISTLTIQRTEQRDSAMYRCASSTGTSERADTQYFGPGTRLTVL.

This rearrangement joins TRBV6-1 to TRBJ1-4; 9 positions agree with TRBD1. This CDR3 region has 17 residues. V lost 4 bases and J lost 11; bases outside the gene matches: 17. CDR1 and CDR2 from the germline V gene are MNHNS and SASEGT. The CDR3 coding sequence is TGTGCCAGCAGTGGACCAGACGAGGACAGGGGATTTGTCAAACTGTTTTTT. Its protein product is CASSGPDEDRGFVKLFF.

This clone was counted once. V gene TRBV5-1 combines with J gene TRBJ2-7; 10 bases line up with TRBD2. CDR1 SGHRS and CDR2 YFSETQ come from the germline V gene. With V trimmed by 4 bases and J by 2 bases, 15 bases remained unmatched. The CDR3 has 18 residues. The CDR3 DNA reads TGCGCCAGCAGCGTAGGGACTAGCGCTGGCGTTGTGACCTACGAGCAGTACTTC. Encoded protein: CASSVGTSAGVVTYEQYF.

The CDR3: CASSLAGGLYSNQPQHF. CDR3 nucleotides: TGTGCCAGCAGCTTGGCCGGGGGGTTATATAGCAATCAGCCCCAGCATTTT. The genes are TRBV5-6 and TRBJ1-5, with D perhaps TRBD1 (5 bases). The CDR3 has 17 residues. V lost 0 bases, J lost 0 bases, and 13 bases lay in between. CDR1 is SGHDT and CDR2 is YYEEEE in the germline V gene. The whole variable domain, filled in from reference TRBV5-6 and TRBJ1-5, reads DAGVTQSPTHLIKTRGQQVTLRCSPKSGHDTVSWYQQALGQGPQFIFQYYEEEERQRGNFPDRFSGHQFPNYSSELNVNALLLGDSALYLCASSLAGGLYSNQPQHFGDGTRLSIL.